The 24 T cell receptor beta chains below all came from one sample that was sequenced in a study of tumor and adjacent non-tumor tissue in lung cancer. RNA was extracted from bulk tissue without any cell sorting. The library came from three nested PCR rounds adapted from ARM-PCR protocols. TCRdb re-called the multiplex PCR reads through MiXCR, storing one row per CDR3 protein. The table records fewer than 150,000 distinct CDR3 sequences, approximately 72% of them present only once. Sample: lung tumor tissue. Receptors were obtained from a man in his sixties with small cell lung cancer.

V is TRBV12-3 or TRBV12-4 and J is TRBJ2-1; D tentatively fits TRBD1 or TRBD2 (5 bases each). Trimming shortened V by 6 bases and J by 5 bases, and 14 bases separated the two germline ends. The CDR3 is made up of 14 amino acids. Here the CDR3 reads CASSQRGGNNEQFF. The CDR3 DNA is TGTGCCAGCAGCCAGAGGGGCGGCAACAATGAGCAGTTCTTC.

Comments on this clonotype: Possible read error: a much larger clone is one base away. The V and J genes are TRBV6-5 and TRBJ2-7; the D gene is possibly TRBD1 (6 bases). V lost 2 bases and J 2 bases, leaving 13 bases between the germline ends. This CDR3 is 15 amino acids long. Germline V gives CDR1 MNHEY, CDR2 SVGAGI. CDR3 sequence (DNA): TGTGCCAGCAGTTACGCCTTAACAGGGACCTACGAGCAGTACTTC. It specifies CASSYALTGTYEQYF.

Worth noting for this clonotype: Germline and junction disagree at one end, which may indicate a read error. The rearrangement joins TRBV6-5 to TRBJ2-2, with D perhaps assigned TRBD1 or TRBD2 (5 bases each). This CDR3 region has 14 residues. Germline V lookup: CDR1 MNHEY, CDR2 SVGAGI. The CDR3 loop is CASSYTDNTGELSF. For the CDR3, the DNA is TGTGCCAGCAGTTACACGGACAACACCGGGGAGCTGTCTTTT.

This clonotype was observed a single time. A read error may be the cause here, since a much bigger clone is one base away. This chain connects TRBV29-1 to TRBJ2-5; no clear D gene. Germline V gene lookup returns CDR1 SQVTM and CDR2 ANQGSEA. V shed 4 bases and J shed 3 bases, with 9 bases lying between them. This CDR3 is built from 12 residues. The CDR3: CSVGQFEETQYF. CDR3 DNA sequence: TGCAGCGTTGGGCAATTTGAAGAGACCCAGTACTTC.

A word on this clonotype: An end of the junction does not agree with germline; a read error may underlie this. The CDR3 nucleotides read TGTGCCAGCAGCTTAGTTAGAGGAGGGACCACTGAAGCTCTCTTT. Encoded protein: CASSLVRGGTTEALF. The gene calls are TRBV11-1 and TRBJ1-1, with TRBD1 as a possible D gene (5 bases). This CDR3 has 15 residues. The germline CDR1 and CDR2 sequences are SGHAT and FQDESV (reference sequence).

On this clonotype: One end of the junction does not line up with germline, which may come from a read error. The chain couples TRBV29-1 to TRBJ1-1; perhaps TRBD1 as D (5 bases). The CDR3 is 14 amino acids. In germline, CDR1 is SQVTM, CDR2 ANQGSEA. This CDR3 reads CSIEAGREGADAFF. CDR3 DNA sequence: TGCAGCATTGAAGCTGGCAGGGAGGGCGCTGACGCTTTCTTT.

This clonotype is a singleton in its sample. A much larger clone differs by one base, so this may be a read error. J is TRBJ1-5 and V is TRBV20-1, with D possibly being TRBD1 (5 bases). In germline, CDR1 is DFQATT, CDR2 SNEGSKA (reference sequence). This CDR3 spans 11 amino acids. The CDR3 loop is CIARGGGSLHF. DNA of the CDR3: TGCATTGCTAGGGGAGGTGGTTCGCTCCATTTT.

This clonotype came up once. V gene TRBV11-2 combines with J gene TRBJ1-1; D is possibly TRBD1 (6 bases). Germline CDR1 reads SGHAT; CDR2 reads FQNNGV. This CDR3 comprises 17 residues. V lost 4 bases, J lost 2 bases, and 20 bases lay in between. CDR3 loop: CASSSKQGPNINTEAFF. The CDR3 bases are TGTGCCAGCAGCTCGAAGCAGGGGCCAAATATAAACACTGAAGCTTTCTTT. The full variable domain, its missing parts supplied by reference TRBV11-2 and TRBJ1-1, is EAGVAQSPRYKIIEKRQSVAFWCNPISGHATLYWYQQILGQGPKLLIQFQNNGVVDDSQLPKDRFSAERLKGVDSTLKIQPAKLEDSAVYLCASSSKQGPNINTEAFFGQGTRLTVV.

As regards this clonotype: At one end, the junction sequence differs from germline, possibly due to a read error. This chain uses TRBV6-5 with TRBJ2-1; 9 bases map to TRBD2. The CDR3 totals 16 residues. Germline-derived CDR1 and CDR2 are MNHEY and SVGAGI. The CDR3 reads CASIYSEAGGLHEHFF. As DNA, the CDR3 is TGTGCCAGCATTTACTCGGAGGCGGGAGGGCTCCATGAGCATTTCTTC.

This clonotype was counted between two and nine times. This may be a read error, as it is one base from a much larger clone. This chain links TRBV29-1 with TRBJ1-2; D is unresolved. Germline V gives CDR1 SQVTM, CDR2 ANQGSEA. The CDR3 totals 13 residues. The CDR3: CSVEETAGYVYTF. CDR3 in DNA: TGCAGCGTTGAAGAGACCGCCGGCTATGTCTACACCTTC.

The V call is TRBV20-1, the J call TRBJ2-5; D not certain. V lost 5 bases and J lost 4, with 17 bases in between. The germline gives CDR1 DFQATT, CDR2 SNEGSKA (reference sequence). The CDR3 loop spans 14 amino acids. The CDR3 DNA reads TGCAGTGCTGAGAAGGCTGGCGAACGAGAGACCCAGTACTTC. Translated: CSAEKAGERETQYF.

Points on this clonotype: An end of the junction does not agree with germline; a read error may underlie this. The rearrangement uses TRBV11-3 and TRBJ2-7; D remains ambiguous. The germline CDR1 and CDR2 sequences are SGHNT and YENEEA. This CDR3 comprises 14 residues. CDR3 sequence: CASSLTEGTYDQYF. The CDR3 DNA follows: TGTGCCAGCAGCTTGACCGAAGGTACCTACGACCAGTACTTC.

The rearrangement uses TRBV29-1 and TRBJ2-2; 11 nucleotides agree with TRBD1. Trimming cost V 7 bases and J 5 bases; bases outside gene matches: 6. Germline CDR1 and CDR2: SQVTM and ANQGSEA. The CDR3 spans 14 residues. The CDR3 sequence: CSAGGDRGTGELFF. Here the CDR3 DNA reads TGCAGCGCCGGGGGGGACAGGGGGACCGGGGAGCTGTTTTTT.

This clonotype was picked up many times. The chain carries TRBV11-1 and TRBJ2-3, with 7 bases lining up with TRBD1. Trimming at V came to 5 bases and at J to 2 bases, leaving 7 bases not matched to a gene. Germline loops: CDR1 SGHAT, CDR2 FQDESV (reference sequence). The length of the CDR3 is 15 residues. In DNA form, the CDR3 reads TGTGCCAGCAGCGTCCAGGGACAGTACACAGATACGCAGTATTTT. Amino acid sequence: CASSVQGQYTDTQYF.

On this clonotype: One end of the junction does not line up with germline, which may come from a read error. This chain joins TRBV4-1 and TRBJ1-4; 8 nucleotides line up with TRBD1. Looked up from germline, CDR1 is MGHRA and CDR2 is YSYEKL. CDR3 length equals 15 residues. CDR3 residues: CASGHPDRENEKLFF. CDR3 in DNA: TGTGCCAGCGGCCACCCGGACAGGGAAAATGAAAAACTGTTTTTT.

About this clonotype: The junction does not match germline at one end; this may be a read error. The chain uses TRBV11-3 and TRBJ1-1; D remains unclear. CDR3 length: 13 amino acids. Germline loops: CDR1 SGHNT, CDR2 YENEEA. The CDR3 protein is CASSGWRPAEASF. CDR3 DNA: TGTGCCAGCAGCGGCTGGAGGCCCGCTGAAGCTTCCTTT. Full variable domain (remainder filled in from reference TRBV11-3 and TRBJ1-1): EAGVVQSPRYKIIEKKQPVAFWCNPISGHNTLYWYLQNLGQGPELLIRYENEEAVDDSQLPKDRFSAERLKGVDSTLKIQPAELGDSAVYLCASSGWRPAEASFGQGTRLTVV.

A remark on this clonotype: At one of its ends the junction is not consistent with the germline gene, which may arise from a read error. The chain joins TRBV19 to TRBJ2-2; D might be TRBD1 or TRBD2, each matching 6 bases. Germline assignment: CDR1 LNHDA and CDR2 SQIVND (reference sequence). The CDR3 has 14 residues. CDR3 sequence (DNA): TGTGCCCGTAGTATTGGGGGGCCCACTGGGGAGCTGTTTTTT. The encoded protein is CARSIGGPTGELFF. Filled out from reference TRBV19 and TRBJ2-2, the complete variable domain reads DGGITQSPKYLFRKEGQNVTLSCEQNLNHDAMYWYRQDPGQGLRLIYYSQIVNDFQKGDIAEGYSVSREKKESFPLTVTSAQKNPTAFYLCARSIGGPTGELFFGEGSRLTVL.

This clonotype came up a few times. The chain uses TRBV12-3 or TRBV12-4 and TRBJ2-2; a weak D match, TRBD2 (6 bases). The CDR3 is made up of 17 amino acids. Trimming removed 6 bases from V and 7 bases from J, with 24 bases in between. CDR3 residues: CASRGGTALRRIGELFF. The DNA for the CDR3 is TGTGCCAGCAGGGGCGGGACGGCCCTAAGACGAATCGGGGAGCTGTTTTTT.

This clonotype has more than one count but fewer than ten. The V gene is TRBV6-6, the J gene TRBJ2-7; the D gene is possibly TRBD2 (6 bases). This CDR3 has 15 residues. Germline values: CDR1 MNHNY, CDR2 SVGAGI (reference sequence). With 7 bases removed from V and 0 bases from J, the gap between germline ends came to 16 bases. Written as DNA, the CDR3 is TGTGCCAGCACTACTCAGGGACTCAGCTCCTACGAGCAGTACTTC. This sequence encodes CASTTQGLSSYEQYF.

The gene calls are TRBV20-1 and TRBJ1-6; TRBD1 is a possible D gene (5 bases). This CDR3 contains 15 residues. Germline V lookup: CDR1 DFQATT, CDR2 SNEGSKA (reference sequence). V lost 1 base and J 8 bases, leaving 15 bases between the germline ends. The DNA for the CDR3 is TGCAGTGCTAGAGGGGGGTCAAAAGGGGATTCACCCCTCCACTTT. This sequence encodes CSARGGSKGDSPLHF.

As concerns this clonotype: Germline and junction disagree at one end, which may indicate a read error. The chain is built from TRBV10-3 and TRBJ1-2; D is perhaps TRBD1 (6 bases). CDR3 length: 15 amino acids. Germline V gene data show CDR1 as ENHRY and CDR2 as SYGVKD. CDR3 DNA sequence: TGTGACATCAGTGACTCGGACCGCAGGGGTGATGACTACACCTTC. Its protein is CDISDSDRRGDDYTF.

Regarding this clonotype: The junction departs from germline at one end; a sequencing error may be responsible. The CDR3 region is CASILGLVNEQSF. The CDR3 DNA sequence: TGTGCCAGCATCCTCGGACTAGTCAATGAGCAGTCCTTC. The rearrangement links TRBV11-2 to TRBJ2-1, with 7 bases lining up with TRBD2. This CDR3 contains 13 residues. Germline loops: CDR1 SGHAT, CDR2 FQNNGV. The whole variable domain, remainder taken from reference TRBV11-2 and TRBJ2-1, is EAGVAQSPRYKIIEKRQSVAFWCNPISGHATLYWYQQILGQGPKLLIQFQNNGVVDDSQLPKDRFSAERLKGVDSTLKIQPAKLEDSAVYLCASILGLVNEQSFGPGTRLTVL.

This clonotype was counted many times. CDR3 sequence: CASSPWEVGHEQFF. The CDR3, as DNA: TGTGCCAGCAGTCCCTGGGAGGTCGGGCATGAGCAGTTCTTC. This chain connects TRBV6-1 to TRBJ2-1; tentatively, D is TRBD2 (6 bases). Trimming took 5 bases from V and 8 from J, leaving 16 bases between them. The CDR3 contains 14 residues. Looked up from germline, CDR1 is MNHNS and CDR2 is SASEGT.

The genes are TRBV11-3 and TRBJ2-2, with D possibly TRBD1 on 6 matching bases. The length of the CDR3 is 14 residues. CDR1 is SGHNT, CDR2 YENEEA, per germline. This chain's CDR3 is CTTSVGRGTGELFF. The CDR3 DNA reads as TGTACCACCAGCGTAGGCAGGGGCACCGGGGAGCTGTTTTTT. The variable domain in full, with the rest retrieved from reference TRBV11-3 and TRBJ2-2, is EAGVVQSPRYKIIEKKQPVAFWCNPISGHNTLYWYLQNLGQGPELLIRYENEEAVDDSQLPKDRFSAERLKGVDSTLKIQPAELGDSAVYLCTTSVGRGTGELFFGEGSRLTVL.